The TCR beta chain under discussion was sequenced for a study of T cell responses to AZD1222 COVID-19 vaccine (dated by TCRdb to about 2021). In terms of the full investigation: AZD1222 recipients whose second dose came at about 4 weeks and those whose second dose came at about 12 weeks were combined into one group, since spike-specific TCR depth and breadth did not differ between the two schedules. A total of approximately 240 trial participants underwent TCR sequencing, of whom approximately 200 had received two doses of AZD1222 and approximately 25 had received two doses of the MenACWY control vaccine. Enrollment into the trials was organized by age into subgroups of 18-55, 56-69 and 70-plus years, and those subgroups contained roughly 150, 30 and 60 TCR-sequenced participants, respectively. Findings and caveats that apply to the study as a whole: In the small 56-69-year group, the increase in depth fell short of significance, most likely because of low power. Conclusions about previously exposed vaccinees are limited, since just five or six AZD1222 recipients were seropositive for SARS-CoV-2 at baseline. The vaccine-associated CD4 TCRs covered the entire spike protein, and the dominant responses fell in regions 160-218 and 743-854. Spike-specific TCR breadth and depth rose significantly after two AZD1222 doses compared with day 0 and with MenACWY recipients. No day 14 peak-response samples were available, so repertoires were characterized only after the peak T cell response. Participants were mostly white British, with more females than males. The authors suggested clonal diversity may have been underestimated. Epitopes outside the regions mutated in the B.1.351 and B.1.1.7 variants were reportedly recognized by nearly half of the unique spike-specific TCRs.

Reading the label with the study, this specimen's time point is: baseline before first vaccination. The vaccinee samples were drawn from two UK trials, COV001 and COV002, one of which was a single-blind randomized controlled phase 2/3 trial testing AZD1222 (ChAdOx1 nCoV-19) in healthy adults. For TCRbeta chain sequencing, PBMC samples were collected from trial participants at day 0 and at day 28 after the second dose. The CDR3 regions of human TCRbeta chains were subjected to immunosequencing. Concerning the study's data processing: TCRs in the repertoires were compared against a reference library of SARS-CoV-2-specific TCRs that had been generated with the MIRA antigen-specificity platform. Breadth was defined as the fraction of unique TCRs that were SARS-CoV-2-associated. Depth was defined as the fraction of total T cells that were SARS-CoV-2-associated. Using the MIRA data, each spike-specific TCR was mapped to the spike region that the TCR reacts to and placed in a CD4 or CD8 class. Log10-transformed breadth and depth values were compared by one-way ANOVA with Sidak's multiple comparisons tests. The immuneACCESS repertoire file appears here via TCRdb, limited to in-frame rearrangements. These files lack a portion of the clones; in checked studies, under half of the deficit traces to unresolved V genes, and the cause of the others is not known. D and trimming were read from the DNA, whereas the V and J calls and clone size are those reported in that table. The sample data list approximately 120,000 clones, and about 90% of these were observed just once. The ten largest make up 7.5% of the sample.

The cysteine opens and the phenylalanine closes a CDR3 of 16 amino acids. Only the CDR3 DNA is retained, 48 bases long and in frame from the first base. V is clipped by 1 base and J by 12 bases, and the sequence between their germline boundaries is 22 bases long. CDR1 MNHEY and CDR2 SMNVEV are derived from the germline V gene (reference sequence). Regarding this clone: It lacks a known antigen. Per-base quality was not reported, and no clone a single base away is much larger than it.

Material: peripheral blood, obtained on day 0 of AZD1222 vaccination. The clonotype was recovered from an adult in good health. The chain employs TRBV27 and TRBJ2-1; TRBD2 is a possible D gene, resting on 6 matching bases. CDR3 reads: CASSLYGSGAGVGQFF. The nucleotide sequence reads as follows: TGTGCCAGCAGTTTATATGGTAGCGGCGCAGGTGTTGGGCAGTTCTTC.